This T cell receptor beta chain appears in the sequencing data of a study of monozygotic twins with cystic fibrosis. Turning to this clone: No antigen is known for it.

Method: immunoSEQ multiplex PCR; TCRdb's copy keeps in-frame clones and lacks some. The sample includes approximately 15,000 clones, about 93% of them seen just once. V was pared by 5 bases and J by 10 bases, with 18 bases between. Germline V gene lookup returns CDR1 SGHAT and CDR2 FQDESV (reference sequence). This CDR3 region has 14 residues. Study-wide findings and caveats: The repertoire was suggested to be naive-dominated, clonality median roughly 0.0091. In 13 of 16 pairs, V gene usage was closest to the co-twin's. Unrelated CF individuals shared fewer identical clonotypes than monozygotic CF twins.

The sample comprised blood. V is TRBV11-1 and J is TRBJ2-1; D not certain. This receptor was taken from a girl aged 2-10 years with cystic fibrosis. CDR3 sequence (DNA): TGTGCCAGCAGCCCACTCCTGGGGTTAGGAGAGCAGTTCTTC. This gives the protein CASSPLLGLGEQFF.